This T cell receptor (beta chain) is from a study of vaccination effects on CD4 cells after COVID-19. Overall study context: All participants had two doses of either the BNT162b2 or mRNA-1273 vaccine.

The germline V gene encodes CDR1 SGHRS and CDR2 YFSETQ. V shed 0 bases and J 8 bases; nucleotides not matched to a gene: 6. CDR3 length: 15 amino acids. ViraFEST used viral peptide pools to expand antigen-specific CD4+ T cells before sequencing. Between days 9 and 11 of culture, CD4+ T cells were separated out. The study found no prior SARS-CoV-2 infection in the vaccine recipients, who tested negative for nucleocapsid antibodies. They grew over 1.5 million PBMC in each well, adding 8.5 to 10 IU/ml IL-2 and around 10 ug/ml peptides. Days 3 and 7 saw half the medium replaced with IL-2 medium. Profiled with immunoSEQ multiplex PCR; TCRdb holds only in-frame clones, not every one. The sample has around 45,000 clones; roughly four fifths are singletons. As regards this clone: Its specificity is unknown.

Sequenced material: CD4+ T cells from PBMCs cultured with SARS-CoV-2 spike peptides, taken before COVID-19 vaccination. The chain joins TRBV5-1 to TRBJ1-4; TRBD1 agrees at 8 bases. The receptor was derived from a human donor who received a COVID-19 vaccine. In DNA, the CDR3 is TGCGCCAGCAGCTTGGCCGGCGCAGGGGGCGAAAAACTGTTTTTT. Translated, it gives CASSLAGAGGEKLFF.